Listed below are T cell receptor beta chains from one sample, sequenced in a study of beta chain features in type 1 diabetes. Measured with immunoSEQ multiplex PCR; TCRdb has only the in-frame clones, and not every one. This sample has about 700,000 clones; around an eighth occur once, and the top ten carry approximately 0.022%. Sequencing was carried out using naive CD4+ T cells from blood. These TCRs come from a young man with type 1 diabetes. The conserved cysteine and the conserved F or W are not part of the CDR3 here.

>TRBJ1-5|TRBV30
AWSPVGDQPQH
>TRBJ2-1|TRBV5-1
ASSPSPGAGEQF
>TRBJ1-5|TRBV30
ACRYPEGSNQPQH
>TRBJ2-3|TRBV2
ASSEIGAAAGTDTQY
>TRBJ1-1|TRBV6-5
ASCPSVNTEAF
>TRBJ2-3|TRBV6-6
ASKAGVSLDTQY
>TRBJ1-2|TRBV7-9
ASSFAGRSDGYT
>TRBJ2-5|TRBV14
ASSQVGGTGIVETQY
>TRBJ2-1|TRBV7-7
ASSFRQGSSYNEQF
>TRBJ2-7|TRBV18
ASSPRGGLTYEQY
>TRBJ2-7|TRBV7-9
ASSLGGVPYEQY
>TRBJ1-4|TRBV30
AWRVSPGQGSEKLF
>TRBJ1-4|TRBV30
AWSVSGSANEKLF
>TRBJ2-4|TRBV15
ATSRDDRLAKNIQY
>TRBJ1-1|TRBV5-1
AGAPPTLWGQKDTEAF
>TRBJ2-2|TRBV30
AWSVTGGTGELF
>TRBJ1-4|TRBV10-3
AISGGQDEKLF
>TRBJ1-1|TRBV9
ASSPQSTNTEAF
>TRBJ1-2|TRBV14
ASSQVARRPYT
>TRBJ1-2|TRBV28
ASSFRVANYGYT
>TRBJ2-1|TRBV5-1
ASSFSSLSAGLTYNEQF
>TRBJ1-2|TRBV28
ASRPDSPNYGYT
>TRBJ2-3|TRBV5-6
ASSLVRGTDTQY
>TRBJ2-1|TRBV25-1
ASSPSGGVYNEQF
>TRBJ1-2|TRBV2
ASPGNT
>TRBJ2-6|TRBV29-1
SPGGVRSSGANVLT
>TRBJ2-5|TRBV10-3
AISGGRQETQY
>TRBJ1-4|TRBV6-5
ASSSLWGAANEKLF
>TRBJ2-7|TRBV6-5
ASSLGPAYEQY
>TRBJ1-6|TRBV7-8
ASSLHEAPLH
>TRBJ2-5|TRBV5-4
ASSLGGQKGETQY
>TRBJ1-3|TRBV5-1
ASSLDTGNTIY
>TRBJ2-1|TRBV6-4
ASSDFSGGEQF